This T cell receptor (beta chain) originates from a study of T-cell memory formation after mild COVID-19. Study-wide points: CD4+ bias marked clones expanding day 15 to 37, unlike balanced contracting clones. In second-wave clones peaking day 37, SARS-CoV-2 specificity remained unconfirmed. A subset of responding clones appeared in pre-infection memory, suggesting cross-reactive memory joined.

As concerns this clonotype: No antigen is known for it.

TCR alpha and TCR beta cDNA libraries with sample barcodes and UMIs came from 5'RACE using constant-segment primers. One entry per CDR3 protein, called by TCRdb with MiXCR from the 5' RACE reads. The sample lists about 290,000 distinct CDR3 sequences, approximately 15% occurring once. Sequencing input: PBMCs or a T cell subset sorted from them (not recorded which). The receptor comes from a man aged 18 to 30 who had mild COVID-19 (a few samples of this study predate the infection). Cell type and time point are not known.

CDR3 sequence (DNA): TGTGCCAGCAGTGAATTCGGAAATAGCAATCAGCCCCAGCATTTT. Its translation is CASSEFGNSNQPQHF. The genes are TRBV6-1 and TRBJ1-5; D gene unclear. The CDR3 loop spans 15 amino acids. Trimming took off 2 bases at V and 0 bases at J, with 8 bases between the two ends. Per germline, CDR1 MNHNS and CDR2 SASEGT.